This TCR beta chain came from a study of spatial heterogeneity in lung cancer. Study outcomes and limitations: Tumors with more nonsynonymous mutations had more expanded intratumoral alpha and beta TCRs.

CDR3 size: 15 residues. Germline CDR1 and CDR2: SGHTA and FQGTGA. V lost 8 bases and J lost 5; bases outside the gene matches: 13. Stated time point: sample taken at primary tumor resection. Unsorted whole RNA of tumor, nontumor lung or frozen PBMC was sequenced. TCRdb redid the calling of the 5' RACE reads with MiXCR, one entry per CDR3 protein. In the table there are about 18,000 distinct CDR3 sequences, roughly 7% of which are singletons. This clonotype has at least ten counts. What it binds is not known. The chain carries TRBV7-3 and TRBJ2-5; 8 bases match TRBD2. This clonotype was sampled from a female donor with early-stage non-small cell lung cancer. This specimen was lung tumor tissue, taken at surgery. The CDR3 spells CASGASGGARETQYF. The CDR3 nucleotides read TGTGCCAGCGGAGCGTCCGGGGGGGCTAGGGAGACCCAGTACTTC.